This T cell receptor beta chain is from a study of blood T cell repertoires in COVID-19. Per the authors' pipeline: Amplification from reference gene primers served as the basis for estimated nucleated cell counts. Only in-frame clones appear in the TCRdb table, and some are missing; sequencing was by immunoSEQ multiplex PCR. The DNA was the basis for D and trimming; V, J and clone size are from that table. This repertoire shows about 170,000 clones, around 85% found once; its top ten account for 7.5% to 10%. Germline V CDR1 and CDR2: SGHNT, YYREEE (reference sequence). V lost 0 bases, J lost 0 bases, and 10 bases lay in between. This CDR3 comprises 16 residues.

The V gene is TRBV5-4, the J gene TRBJ1-3; D is ambiguous. The clonotype was recovered from a woman of 80 years or more with COVID-19, enrolled during active disease. The specimen was peripheral blood. The CDR3 DNA sequence: TGTGCCAGCAGCTTGGGTCCCCGCAGCTCTGGAAACACCATATATTTT. Translation gives CASSLGPRSSGNTIYF.